This entry lists 23 T cell receptor beta chains sequenced from one sample in a study of CD4 T cells in relation to SARS-CoV-2 and coronaviruses. Clones were read by immunoSEQ multiplex PCR, and TCRdb kept only the in-frame ones, dropping some. The table records nearly 70,000 clones, about 92% of them present only once. CD4+ T cells from unexposed donors were obtained before the COVID-19 pandemic (2011-2018). The sample comprised naive CD4+ T cells from PBMCs. Described subset: naive CD4+ T cells isolated by negative enrichment. Receptors were obtained from a human donor in good health.

This clone was counted a single time. The chain uses TRBV2 and TRBJ2-5; either TRBD1 or TRBD2 may fit D (6 bases each). CDR1 is SNHLY, CDR2 FYNNEI, per germline. The CDR3 is 15 amino acids. V gave up 4 bases and J gave up 2 bases, with 14 bases separating them. CDR3 DNA sequence: TGTGCCAGCAGTGGTCGAGGAGGGGGACAAGAGACCCAGTACTTC. This gives the protein CASSGRGGGQETQYF. Supplemented by reference TRBV2 and TRBJ2-5, the full variable domain reads EPEVTQTPSHQVTQMGQEVILRCVPISNHLYFYWYRQILGQKVEFLVSFYNNEISEKSEIFDDQFSVERPDGSNFTLKIRSTKLEDSAMYFCASSGRGGGQETQYFGPGTRLLVL.

The chain recombines TRBV5-1 with TRBJ2-4; 8 nucleotides match TRBD1. Germline CDR1 reads SGHRS; CDR2 reads YFSETQ. This CDR3 has 14 amino acids. V trimming: 5 bases; J trimming: 7 bases; junction bases outside the gene matches: 8. CDR3: CASSRDRRGNIQYF. CDR3 bases: TGCGCCAGCAGTCGGGACAGGAGGGGGAACATTCAGTACTTC.

The rearrangement joins TRBV2 to TRBJ2-7; 8 bases map to TRBD1. This CDR3 spans 12 amino acids. Losses at the gene ends were 11 bases for V and 4 bases for J; bases not matched to a gene: 7. Per the germline V gene, CDR1 is SNHLY and CDR2 is FYNNEI. CDR3 protein: CAGTGTGYEQYF. The CDR3 nucleotides read TGTGCCGGGACCGGGACAGGATACGAGCAGTACTTC.

The V gene is TRBV28, the J gene TRBJ2-3, with D maybe TRBD2 (5 bases). The germline gives CDR1 MDHEN, CDR2 SYDVKM. With 9 bases removed from V and 3 bases from J, the gap between germline ends came to 10 bases. This CDR3 comprises 12 residues. This CDR3 reads CASFGGTDTQYF. CDR3 bases: TGTGCCAGTTTCGGAGGAACAGATACGCAGTATTTT.

This chain uses TRBV30 with TRBJ2-2, with 9 bases identical to TRBD1. V shed 1 base, J shed 3 bases, and the junction held 3 bases outside the gene matches. Germline values: CDR1 GTSNPN, CDR2 SVGIG (reference sequence). The CDR3 consists of 15 residues. The CDR3 coding sequence is TGTGCCTGGAGTGCGGGACAGGGTGACACCGGGGAGCTGTTTTTT. Its protein product is CAWSAGQGDTGELFF.

The rearrangement links TRBV28 to TRBJ2-7, with TRBD2 identical over 12 bases. V dropped 5 bases and J dropped 7; count of bases not matched to a gene: 21. From germline, CDR1 is MDHEN and CDR2 SYDVKM. The CDR3 contains 19 residues. DNA for the CDR3: TGTGCCAGCAGTCCCTCCGGGAGAAGGGGGCGAACTAGCGGGGGGGAGCAGTACTTC. This sequence encodes CASSPSGRRGRTSGGEQYF.

V and J are TRBV11-1 and TRBJ2-7; 7 bases match TRBD2. The CDR3 totals 13 residues. Germline V gene lookup returns CDR1 SGHAT and CDR2 FQDESV (reference sequence). The trim removed 7 bases at V and 4 bases at J, leaving 7 bases unmatched. The CDR3 DNA is TGTGCCAGCACCTGGGGGGGAACATACGAGCAGTACTTC. This sequence encodes CASTWGGTYEQYF.

CDR3 residues: CASSLGVGGETQYF. CDR3 nucleotide sequence: TGTGCCAGCAGCTTAGGGGTGGGGGGCGAGACCCAGTACTTC. The chain carries TRBV7-2 and TRBJ2-5; the D call may be TRBD1 or TRBD2 (6 bases each). Germline V CDR1 and CDR2: SGHTA, FQGNSA. CDR3 length equals 14 residues. Trimming cost V 1 base and J 5 bases, with 11 bases left between them.

The J gene is TRBJ1-1, the V gene TRBV10-3; tentative D call: TRBD1 (6 bases). CDR3 length: 13 residues. V was trimmed by 7 bases and J by 5 bases, leaving 14 bases between them. CDR1 ENHRY and CDR2 SYGVKD come from the germline V gene. CDR3 protein: CAIMTQGRTEAFF. The CDR3 bases are TGTGCCATCATGACTCAGGGGAGGACTGAAGCTTTCTTT.

The rearrangement uses TRBV10-3 and TRBJ1-6; maybe TRBD1 (6 bases). The CDR3 is 13 amino acids. The ends were cut back, 6 bases at V and 3 bases at J, with 6 bases in the middle. The germline CDR1 and CDR2 sequences are ENHRY and SYGVKD. Here the CDR3 DNA reads TGTGCCATCAGGGACAGCTATAATTCACCCCTCCACTTT. Its translation: CAIRDSYNSPLHF.

This clone is a singleton in its sample. This chain uses TRBV28 with TRBJ1-4, with TRBD1 identical over 9 bases. CDR3 length equals 16 residues. V dropped 5 bases and J dropped 6; count of bases not matched to a gene: 10. Germline V gives CDR1 MDHEN, CDR2 SYDVKM. CDR3 amino acids: CASSPGGQGFYEKLFF. The CDR3 DNA reads as TGTGCCAGCAGTCCTGGGGGACAGGGATTCTATGAAAAACTGTTTTTT. Filled out from reference TRBV28 and TRBJ1-4, the complete variable domain reads DVKVTQSSRYLVKRTGEKVFLECVQDMDHENMFWYRQDPGLGLRLIYFSYDVKMKEKGDIPEGYSVSREKKERFSLILESASTNQTSMYLCASSPGGQGFYEKLFFGSGTQLSVL.

This CDR3 is CASSSRAGPSETQYF. The CDR3 nucleotides are TGTGCCAGCAGCTCCAGGGCAGGGCCCTCCGAGACCCAGTACTTC. The genes are TRBV5-4 and TRBJ2-5; tentative D call: TRBD1 (5 bases). Germline V gene lookup returns CDR1 SGHNT and CDR2 YYREEE (reference sequence). The CDR3 has 15 residues. The V and J ends lost 3 bases and 5 bases respectively, with 17 bases between them.

The chain couples TRBV7-8 to TRBJ2-3; 14 bases align to TRBD2. This CDR3 contains 19 residues. Germline V gene sequence: CDR1 SGHVS, CDR2 FQNEAQ. Trimming removed 1 base from V and 3 bases from J; junction bases left unmatched: 9. CDR3 sequence: CASSLVGTSGSHATDTQYF. The CDR3 DNA reads TGTGCCAGCAGCTTAGTTGGGACTAGCGGGAGTCACGCAACAGATACGCAGTATTTT.

The chain is built from TRBV9 and TRBJ1-6; no firm D call. CDR3 length: 15 residues. With 3 bases removed from V and 5 bases from J, the gap between germline ends came to 12 bases. CDR1 SGDLS and CDR2 YYNGEE come from the germline V gene. This CDR3 is CASSGRESNNSPLHF. The CDR3 DNA follows: TGTGCCAGCAGCGGGCGGGAATCAAATAATTCACCCCTCCACTTT.

The chain couples TRBV5-1 to TRBJ1-4, with TRBD1 as a possible D gene (6 bases). Germline lookup yields CDR1 SGHRS and CDR2 YFSETQ. V was trimmed by 4 bases and J by 7 bases, leaving 17 bases between them. This CDR3 comprises 15 residues. The CDR3 protein is CASSVLGGQGEKLFF. CDR3 coding DNA: TGCGCCAGCAGCGTACTGGGGGGCCAAGGTGAAAAACTGTTTTTT.

In this sample, this clone turned up once. The chain uses TRBV5-1 and TRBJ2-2, with unresolved D. Trimming stripped 0 bases from V and 6 bases from J, with 9 bases between. Germline assignment: CDR1 SGHRS and CDR2 YFSETQ. The CDR3 length is 14 residues. The CDR3 nucleotides read TGCGCCAGCAGCTTGGCCTTGAGTCCCGGGGAGCTGTTTTTT. Translating gives CASSLALSPGELFF.

The rearrangement links TRBV7-2 to TRBJ1-2; 10 bases map to TRBD1. The trim removed 2 bases at V and 8 bases at J, leaving 11 bases unmatched. Germline V gene lookup returns CDR1 SGHTA and CDR2 FQGNSA. CDR3 length: 16 amino acids. The CDR3 sequence is CASSLSSMGTGVGYTF. For the CDR3, the DNA is TGTGCCAGCAGCTTAAGTTCGATGGGGACAGGGGTCGGCTACACCTTC. The whole variable domain, filled in from reference TRBV7-2 and TRBJ1-2, reads GAGVSQSPSNKVTEKGKDVELRCDPISGHTALYWYRQSLGQGLEFLIYFQGNSAPDKSGLPSDRFSAERTGGSVSTLTIQRTQQEDSAVYLCASSLSSMGTGVGYTFGSGTRLTVV.

The J gene is TRBJ2-5, the V gene TRBV7-6; D remains unclear. The CDR3 runs to 15 residues. The germline V gene encodes CDR1 SGHVS and CDR2 FNYEAQ. V lost 5 bases to trimming and J lost 5 bases, with 18 bases between them. CDR3 region: CASSTQPSAGETQYF. The CDR3 region has the DNA TGTGCCAGCAGCACACAACCTAGTGCCGGGGAGACCCAGTACTTC.

The rearrangement joins TRBV30 to TRBJ1-3; 7 positions match TRBD1. The CDR3 has 17 residues. Germline lookup yields CDR1 GTSNPN and CDR2 SVGIG (reference sequence). The V gene end was trimmed by 2 bases and the J gene end by 2 bases; junction bases not matched to a gene: 12. CDR3 loop: CAWSRDSRRFAGNTIYF. The CDR3 DNA sequence: TGTGCCTGGAGTAGGGACAGCCGAAGGTTCGCTGGAAACACCATATATTTT.

The chain is built from TRBV28 and TRBJ1-1; no firm D call. The germline V and J ends were trimmed by 11 bases and 4 bases, with 14 bases remaining between them. The CDR3 has 12 amino acids. The V gene's germline CDR1 is MDHEN and CDR2 SYDVKM. DNA for the CDR3: TGTGCCTCAACACCCGGGAGCACTGAAGCTTTCTTT. The encoded protein is CASTPGSTEAFF.

The rearrangement joins TRBV7-2 to TRBJ2-7, with 7 bases fitting TRBD1. In germline, CDR1 is SGHTA, CDR2 FQGNSA. Trimming removed 5 bases from V and 0 bases from J; junction bases left unmatched: 13. CDR3 length equals 17 residues. The CDR3 sequence is CASSRVQGPANSYEQYF. CDR3 in DNA: TGTGCCAGCAGCCGGGTACAGGGGCCCGCGAACTCCTACGAGCAGTACTTC.

The sample holds a few counts of this clone. The rearrangement uses TRBV5-6 and TRBJ2-7; 7 positions agree with TRBD1. J lost 9 bases, V lost 4 bases, and 16 bases had no gene match. The CDR3 contains 15 residues. The germline V gene encodes CDR1 SGHDT and CDR2 YYEEEE. CDR3 protein: CASSQGDSPPRGQYF. The CDR3 bases are TGTGCCAGCAGCCAAGGGGACAGTCCCCCAAGGGGGCAGTACTTC.

The chain carries TRBV3-1 (or the pseudogene TRBV3-2) and TRBJ1-1; TRBD1 matches at 10 bases. Germline V gene data show CDR1 as LGHDT and CDR2 as YNNKEL (reference sequence). CDR3 length: 15 residues. Unmatched junction bases numbered 8, after V lost 4 bases and J lost 6 bases. The CDR3 DNA reads TGTGCCAGCAGCCTCCCGGGACAGGGGAGACCTGAAGCTTTCTTT. Translation: CASSLPGQGRPEAFF.